This TCR beta chain was found in a study of cytomegalovirus exposure and HLA in healthy donors. This clone was seen only once. At one boundary the junction diverges from the germline segment, which might be a read error. The PCR employed 60 Vbeta primers together with 13 Jbeta primers. Measured with immunoSEQ multiplex PCR; TCRdb has only the in-frame clones, and not every one. The sample consists of 90,000 to 120,000 clones, approximately 78% of them appearing once. The sequenced sample consisted of PBMCs. The TCR comes from a woman aged 40 to 50 in good health and CMV-seronegative.

The CDR3 loop is CSSSLQGVYSDYEQYF. Written as DNA, the CDR3 is TGTTCCAGCAGCTTACAGGGGGTCTACAGTGACTACGAGCAGTACTTC. The rearrangement links TRBV7-9 to TRBJ2-7, with TRBD1 matching over 8 bases. CDR1 is SEHNR, CDR2 FQNEAQ, per germline (reference sequence). CDR3 length equals 16 residues.